This record looks at one T cell receptor beta chain sequence and its context. Clones were read by immunoSEQ multiplex PCR, and TCRdb kept only the in-frame ones, dropping some. The data show hundreds of thousands of clones, 75% to 95% seen once. Treatment meaning: roughly 18 received Ad26.COV2.S at low or high dose, single or two shots; about 5 received placebo; per-sample allocation not given. Samples were taken on day 63 after the first vaccine or placebo injection. This record belongs to a study of Ad26.COV2.S vaccination and SARS-CoV-2 variants. V dropped 5 bases and J dropped 2 bases, with 4 bases sitting between them. The germline CDR1 and CDR2 sequences are SNHLY and FYNNEI. This CDR3 contains 11 residues.

The source of this sequence is a person between 18 and 65 years old who received the Ad26.COV2.S COVID-19 vaccine or a placebo. The material sequenced was peripheral blood, taken in a trial of Ad26.COV2.S vaccine versus placebo. The rearrangement joins TRBV2 to TRBJ2-7; D remains unclear. CDR3 nucleotides: TGTGCCAGCAGTAAGACCTACGAGCAGTACTTC. This gives the protein CASSKTYEQYF.